This T cell receptor (beta chain) is drawn from a study of T cells in Graves' hyperthyroidism and ophthalmopathy. Notes on the study in general: Most expanded thyroid clonotypes above 0.001 also appeared in blood.

This clonotype was observed a few times. The antigen is unknown. This CDR3 has 14 amino acids. CDR1 is LGHDT and CDR2 is YNNKEL in the germline V gene (reference sequence). V dropped 0 bases and J dropped 6 bases, with 12 bases sitting between them. Amplification targeted TCR beta CDR3 regions from RNA transcripts. The primer set for the first-round RT-PCR of the TCR CDR3 was HTBI. TCRdb recomputed calls from the multiplex PCR reads with MiXCR, one row per CDR3 protein. The sample holds over 650,000 distinct CDR3 sequences, just under 45% seen once. This clonotype was sampled from an adult man with Graves' disease, either hyperthyroidism or ophthalmopathy (not recorded which). The sequencing sample was made of peripheral blood or thyroid tissue (not recorded which). This chain joins TRBV3-1 and TRBJ2-7, with D perhaps matching TRBD1 (6 bases). Here the CDR3 DNA reads TGTGCCAGCAGCCAAGAGTGGGACACCCGCGAGCAGTACTTC. This translates into CASSQEWDTREQYF.